Sequencing of this T cell receptor (beta chain) was carried out in a study of blood T cells in healthy people across ages. General observations from the study: The donors' CMV status was not determined, possibly confounding changes in expanded clonotypes.

Primers used in a second PCR of roughly 6 to 12 cycles were a sample-barcoded 5' primer and a J-beta primer mix. Samples each returned at least 2.5 million CDR3-containing paired-end reads. TCRdb reprocessed the 5' RACE reads via MiXCR and lists one record per CDR3 protein. This repertoire shows about 780,000 distinct CDR3 sequences, about 42% found once; its top ten account for approximately 18%. A remark on this clonotype: Its antigen is unidentified.

CDR1 and CDR2 (germline): MNHNS, SASEGT. V shed 5 bases and J shed 2 bases, with 33 bases lying between them. The CDR3 is 21 residues long. The amount of total RNA extracted per sample was at least 5.5 micrograms. This rearrangement joins TRBV6-1 to TRBJ2-5, with a weak D call TRBD2 (5 bases). This clonotype originated in an elderly man in good health. The sequenced sample consisted of blood. CDR3 in amino acids: CASSRTSPPALQAAWQETQYF. CDR3 nucleotide sequence: TGTGCCAGCAGTCGAACCAGTCCCCCGGCGCTACAAGCGGCATGGCAAGAGACCCAGTACTTC.